Listed below are T cell receptor beta chains from one sample, sequenced in a study of blood T cell repertoires in COVID-19. Profiling relied on immunoSEQ multiplex PCR, and the TCRdb table lists in-frame clones only, not all of them. The table lists roughly 200,000 clones, about 88% of them singletons. The material sequenced was peripheral blood. The receptors derive from a man in his forties or fifties with active or convalescent COVID-19. Each CDR3 is given without its conserved first and last residue. The order of the fields is V gene, CDR3 protein.

TRBV19 | ASGGTVDSYNEQF
TRBV19 | ASSSGGEDMNTEAF
TRBV7-9 | ASSSRTGAYEQY
TRBV2 | ASSTSSSSYEQY
TRBV10-3 | AIRAGLAGGPDTQY
TRBV11-1 | ASSFGSSSGQETQY
TRBV19 | ASTTNRVGSGELF
TRBV19 | ASSIVVSGLGEHRGGDTQY
TRBV28 | ASAPSAGGHTDTQY
TRBV10-3 | AISTDSGNTIY
TRBV6-1 | ASSEGQMGNTIY
TRBV6-1 | ASSELGRVNTEAF
TRBV18 | ASSLLRTEAF
TRBV7-2 | ASSLVGVGAQETQY
TRBV16 | ASRGPGQGVEKLF
TRBV28 | ASRRTGPSYTDTQY
TRBV19 | ASSIDNRGSRVLSNQPQH
TRBV5-4 | ASSLVASLHEQY
TRBV5-1 | ASSLDRTAYEQY
TRBV3-1/TRBV3-2 | ASSPGYEQY
TRBV25-1 | ASSVTGAAEAF
TRBV4-1 | ASSQRQGSGELF
TRBV2 | ASSVQGYQETQY
TRBV2 | ASSEGTGYGYT
TRBV5-4 | ASSPDRRSEKLF
TRBV4-3 | ASSLSIGQSNSPLH
TRBV4-1 | ASSQGQVPPHYGYT
TRBV15 | ATSRDRTRYEQY
TRBV28 | ASSDRGRGYGYT
TRBV28 | ASSLWPGLAGEGVSYEQY
TRBV6-5 | ASRPNLNEAF
TRBV29-1 | SVRDGGNQPQH
TRBV5-1 | ASSFHGQGETEAF
TRBV24-1 | ATSDPGTSANEQF
TRBV3-1/TRBV3-2 | ASSQWDRNEKLF
TRBV11-3 | ASSFRADTQY
TRBV7-2 | ASSPEAGINYGYT
TRBV4-3 | ASWDKLYPNEQY
TRBV6-4 | ASSEEGVGYGYT
TRBV3-1/TRBV3-2 | ASSQKEGNAF
TRBV5-6 | ASSLVTEHPTNEKLF
TRBV19 | ASSLRDRGLRDAEAF
TRBV11-2 | ASSLARSGGTEYYEQY
TRBV28 | ASSLRTPYQPQH
TRBV6-1 | ASSEGYSPNEKLF
TRBV5-1 | ASSPGVTGGYT